This TCR beta chain is drawn from a study of cytomegalovirus exposure and HLA in healthy donors (dated by TCRdb to about 2017). As for the study more broadly: According to a later analysis, one platform produced both the 110 or so validation repertoires and the approximately 600 repertoires of the first cohort. The study aimed to test whether signatures of past pathogen exposure could be identified by cataloging public T cell receptors. A separate validation cohort of about 110 different subjects was used in addition to the roughly 720-subject first cohort. High-throughput TCR immunosequencing, statistical association of individual TCRs with disease status, and machine learning were combined to predict cytomegalovirus infection status.

In the case of this clone: Its antigen is unknown. Base-call qualities are not available, and no considerably larger clone is one nucleotide away.

Donors formed part of the validation cohort, which comprised some 120 subjects and was distinct from the first cohort of roughly 600 subjects. The method was the immunoSEQ multiplex PCR assay. On the authors' methods: A statistical classification framework was developed to diagnose cytomegalovirus status using the catalog of TCR beta chain sequences. TCRdb provides this immuneACCESS table in a form limited to in-frame rearrangements. Some clones are lacking; in checked studies, under half of them reflect an unresolved V gene, and why the rest are absent is not known. That table is the source of V, J and clone size, and D and trimming were worked out from the DNA. The sample table lists some 110,000 clones, more than 85% of them with a count of one. The ten largest account for nearly 4.5% of the sample. The investigation overall reported the following: While some public TCRs were present in many individuals, most TCR sequences turned up only very rarely across donors. Three of the identified cytomegalovirus-associated TCR beta chains were confirmed in vitro to be specific for cytomegalovirus antigens. In both the original and validation cohorts, the classifier was reported to diagnose cytomegalovirus status with high specificity and sensitivity. All 120 or so repertoires were used to score co-occurrence in the validation cohort in a later analysis, because that analysis had no HLA typing for the cohort. A later analysis found that TCRs clustered in the first cohort also tended to co-occur in the approximately 120 validation repertoires, with roughly 95% of cluster scores above 0. The study gave a list of about 150 TCR beta chains associated with cytomegalovirus. The authors suggested that the approach could potentially be extended to other disease states and immunological phenotypes.

Deletion took 1 base off V and 4 bases off J, with a span of 10 bases between the germline ends. Looking up the germline V gene (reference sequence) yields CDR1 PRHDT and CDR2 FYEKMQ. The CDR3 spans 14 residues, from the cysteine through the phenylalanine. The CDR3 DNA has 42 bases and is translated from base 1. The material sequenced was PBMCs. The sequence joins TRBV13 to TRBJ1-1, with no confident D gene call. The clonotype was recovered from a man in his late teens or twenties in good health and CMV-seropositive. Read as DNA, the sequence is TGTGCCAGCAGCTTAGTAGCAGAGAGCACTGAAGCTTTCTTT. This gives the protein CASSLVAESTEAFF.